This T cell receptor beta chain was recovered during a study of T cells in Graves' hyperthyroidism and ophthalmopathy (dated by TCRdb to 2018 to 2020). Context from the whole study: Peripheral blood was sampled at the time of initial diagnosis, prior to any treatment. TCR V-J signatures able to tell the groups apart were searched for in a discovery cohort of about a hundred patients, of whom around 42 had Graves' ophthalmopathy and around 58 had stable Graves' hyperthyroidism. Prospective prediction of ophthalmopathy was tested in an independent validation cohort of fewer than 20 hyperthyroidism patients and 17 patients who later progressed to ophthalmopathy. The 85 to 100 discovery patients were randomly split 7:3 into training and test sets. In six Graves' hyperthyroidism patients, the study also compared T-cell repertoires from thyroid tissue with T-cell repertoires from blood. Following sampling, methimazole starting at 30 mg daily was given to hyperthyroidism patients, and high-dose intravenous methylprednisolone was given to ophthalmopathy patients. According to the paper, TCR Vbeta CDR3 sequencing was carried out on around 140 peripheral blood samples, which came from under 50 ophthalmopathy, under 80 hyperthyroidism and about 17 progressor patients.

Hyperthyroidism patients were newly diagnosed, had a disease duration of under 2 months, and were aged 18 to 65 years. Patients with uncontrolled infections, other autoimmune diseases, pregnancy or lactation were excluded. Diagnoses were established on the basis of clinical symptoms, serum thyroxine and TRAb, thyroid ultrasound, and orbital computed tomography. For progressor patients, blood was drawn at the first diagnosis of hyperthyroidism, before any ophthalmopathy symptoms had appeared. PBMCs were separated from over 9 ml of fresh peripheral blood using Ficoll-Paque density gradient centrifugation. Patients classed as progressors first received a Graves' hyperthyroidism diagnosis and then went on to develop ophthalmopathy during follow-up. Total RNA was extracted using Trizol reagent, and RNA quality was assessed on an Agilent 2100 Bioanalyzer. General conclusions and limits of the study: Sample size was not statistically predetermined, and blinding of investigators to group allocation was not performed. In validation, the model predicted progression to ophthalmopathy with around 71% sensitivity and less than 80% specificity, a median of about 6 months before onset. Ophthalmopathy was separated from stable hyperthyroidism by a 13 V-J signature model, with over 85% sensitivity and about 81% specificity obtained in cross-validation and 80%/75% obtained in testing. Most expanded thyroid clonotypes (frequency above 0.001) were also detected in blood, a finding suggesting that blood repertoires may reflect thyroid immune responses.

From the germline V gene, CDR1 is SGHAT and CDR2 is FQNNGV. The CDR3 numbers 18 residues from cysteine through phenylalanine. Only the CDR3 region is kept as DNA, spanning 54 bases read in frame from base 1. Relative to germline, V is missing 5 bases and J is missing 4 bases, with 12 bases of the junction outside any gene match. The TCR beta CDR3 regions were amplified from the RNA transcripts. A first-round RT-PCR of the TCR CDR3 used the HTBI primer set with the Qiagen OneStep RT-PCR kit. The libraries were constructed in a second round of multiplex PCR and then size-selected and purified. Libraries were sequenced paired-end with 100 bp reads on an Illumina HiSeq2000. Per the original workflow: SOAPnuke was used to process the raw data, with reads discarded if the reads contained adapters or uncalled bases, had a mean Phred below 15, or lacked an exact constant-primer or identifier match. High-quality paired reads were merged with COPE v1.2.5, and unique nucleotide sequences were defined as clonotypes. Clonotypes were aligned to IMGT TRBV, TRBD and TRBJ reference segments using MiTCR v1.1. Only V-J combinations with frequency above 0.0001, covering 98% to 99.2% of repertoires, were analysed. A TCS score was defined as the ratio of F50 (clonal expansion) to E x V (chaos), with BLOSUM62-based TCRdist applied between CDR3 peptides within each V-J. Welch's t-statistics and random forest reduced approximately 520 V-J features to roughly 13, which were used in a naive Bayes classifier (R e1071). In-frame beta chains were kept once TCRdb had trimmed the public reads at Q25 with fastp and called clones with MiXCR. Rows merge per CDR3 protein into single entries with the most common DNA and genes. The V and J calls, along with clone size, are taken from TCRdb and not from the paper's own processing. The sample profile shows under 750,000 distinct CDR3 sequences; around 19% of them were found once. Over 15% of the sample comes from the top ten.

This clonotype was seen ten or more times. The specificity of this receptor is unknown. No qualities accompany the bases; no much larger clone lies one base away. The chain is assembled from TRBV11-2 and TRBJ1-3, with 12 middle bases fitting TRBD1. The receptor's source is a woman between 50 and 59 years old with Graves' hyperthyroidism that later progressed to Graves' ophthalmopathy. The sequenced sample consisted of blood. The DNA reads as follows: TGTGCCAGCAGCCCCGGGCTAGGGACAGGGGGCGTCGGAAACACCATATATTTT. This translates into CASSPGLGTGGVGNTIYF.